This T cell receptor beta chain was recorded in a study of graft-versus-host responses after intestinal transplantation. Overall study context: Induction using anti-thymocyte globulin, followed by tacrolimus and steroids for two to four years, was given to all recipients.

CDR1 MNHNY and CDR2 SVGAGI come from the germline V gene (reference sequence). The V end was cut by 4 bases, the J end by 0 bases, with 7 bases between. This CDR3 region has 13 residues. The protocol was immunoSEQ multiplex PCR, while the TCRdb copy is restricted to in-frame clones and leaves out a portion. The sample carries some 110,000 clones, around 90% recorded once. The study's findings and limits: Recipient marrow held GvH clones, some first seen in ileum or blood. When patients had graft-donor T cell macrochimerism, their allografts held high graft-versus-host to host-versus-graft clonal ratios.

Notes on this clone: The antigen is undetermined.

The chain has TRBV6-6 and TRBJ2-7, with D unclear. This clonotype was obtained from a human donor who was the organ donor for an intestinal transplant. The sample consisted of unstimulated CD4+ T cells sorted from spleen or lymph node cells, taken before transplant. The CDR3 DNA sequence: TGTGCCAGCAGTTCGGCCAACTCCTACGAGCAGTACTTC. It codes for CASSSANSYEQYF.